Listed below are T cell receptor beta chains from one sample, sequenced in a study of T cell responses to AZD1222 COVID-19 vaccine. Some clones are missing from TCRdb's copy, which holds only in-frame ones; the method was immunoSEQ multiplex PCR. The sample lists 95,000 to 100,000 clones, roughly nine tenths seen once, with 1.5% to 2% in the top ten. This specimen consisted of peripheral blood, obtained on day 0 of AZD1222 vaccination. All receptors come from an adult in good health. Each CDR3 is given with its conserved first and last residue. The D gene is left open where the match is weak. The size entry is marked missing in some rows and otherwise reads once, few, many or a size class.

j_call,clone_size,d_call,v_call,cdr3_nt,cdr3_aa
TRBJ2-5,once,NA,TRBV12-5,TGTGCTAGTGGCAGCCCGGCCGAAGAGACCCAGTACTTC,CASGSPAEETQYF
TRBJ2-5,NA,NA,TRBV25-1,TGTGCCAGCACGGACGGGGTACGAGGGGAGACCCAGTACTTC,CASTDGVRGETQYF
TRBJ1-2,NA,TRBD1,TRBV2,TGTGCCAGCAACCGGGACAGGGAGAACTATGGCTACACCTTC,CASNRDRENYGYTF
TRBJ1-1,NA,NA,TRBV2,TGTGCCAGCGTAAACTATGGGGGGACTGAAGCTTTCTTT,CASVNYGGTEAFF
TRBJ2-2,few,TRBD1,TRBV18,TGTGCCAGCTCGGTACAGGGGACCGGGGAGCTGTTTTTT,CASSVQGTGELFF
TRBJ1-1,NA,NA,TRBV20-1,TGCAGTGCTAGTGACCCCCGCAGGACGAACACTGAAGCTTTCTTT,CSASDPRRTNTEAFF
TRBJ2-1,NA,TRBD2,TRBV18,TGTGCCAGCTCAGGGACTAGCGACCCGGAGCAGTTCTTC,CASSGTSDPEQFF
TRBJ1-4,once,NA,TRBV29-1,TGCAGCGGGGGTGGCGGAAATGAAAAACTGTTTTTT,CSGGGGNEKLFF
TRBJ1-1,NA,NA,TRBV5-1,TGCGCCAGCAGCTACGGACAGCGTGAAGCTTTCTTT,CASSYGQREAFF
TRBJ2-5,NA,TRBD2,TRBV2,TGTGCCAGCAGTAGCGGGGGGGCCGAGACCCAGTACTTC,CASSSGGAETQYF
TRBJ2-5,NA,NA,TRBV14,TGTGCCAGCAGCCAAGATTGGGGGTTAACCCAAGAGACCCAGTACTTC,CASSQDWGLTQETQYF
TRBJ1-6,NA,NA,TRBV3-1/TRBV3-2,TGTGCCAGCAGCCAAGTCAAGGGGAGTTATTCACCCCTCCACTTT,CASSQVKGSYSPLHF
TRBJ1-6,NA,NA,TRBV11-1,TGTGCCAGCAGCTTACCCCCTGGGGGTCTTCAATCACCCCTCCACTTT,CASSLPPGGLQSPLHF
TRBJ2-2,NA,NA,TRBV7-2,TGTGCCAGCAGCTCTCTTAACACCGGGGAGCTGTTTTTT,CASSSLNTGELFF
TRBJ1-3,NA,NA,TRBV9,TGTGCCAGCAGCGCGCCAGGGAGGAGCTCTGGAAACACCATATATTTT,CASSAPGRSSGNTIYF
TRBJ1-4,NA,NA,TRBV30,TGTGCCTGGGGGGGAGGACCGTATAATGAAAAACTGTTTTTT,CAWGGGPYNEKLFF
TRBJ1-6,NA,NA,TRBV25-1,TGTGCCAGCATTCCCGGGGGAAGGGAGAATTCACCCCTCCACTTT,CASIPGGRENSPLHF
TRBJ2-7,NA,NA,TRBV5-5,TGTGCCAGCAGCTTCGGGACTGGGTCCTACGAGCAGTACTTC,CASSFGTGSYEQYF
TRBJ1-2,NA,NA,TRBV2,TGTGCCAGCAGAGTGGGCAGGGGAAGCTATGGCTACACCTTC,CASRVGRGSYGYTF
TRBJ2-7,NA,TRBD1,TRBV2,TGTGCCAGCAGTGGCGACAGGGGAGTCGCCGAGCAGTACTTC,CASSGDRGVAEQYF
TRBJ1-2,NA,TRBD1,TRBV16,TGTGCCAGCAGCCCCCTTTTAACGGACAGGGGGCGATCCAACTATGGCTACACCTTC,CASSPLLTDRGRSNYGYTF
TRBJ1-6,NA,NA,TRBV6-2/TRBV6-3,TGTGCCAGCAGTTACGACAGGAGCTCCTATAATTCACCCCTCCACTTT,CASSYDRSSYNSPLHF
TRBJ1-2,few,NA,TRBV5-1,TGCGCCAGCAGCGCTTACCCGTTGACAGATCACTATGGCTACACCTTC,CASSAYPLTDHYGYTF
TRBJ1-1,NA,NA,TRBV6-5,TGTGCCAGCAGTTACAGGGGCTTCAACACTGAAGCTTTCTTT,CASSYRGFNTEAFF
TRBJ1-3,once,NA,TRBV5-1,TGCGCCAGCAGCTTGCAGGGTTCTGGAAACACCATATATTTT,CASSLQGSGNTIYF
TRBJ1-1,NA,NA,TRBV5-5,TGTGCCAGCAGCCTAGGGGGAGGAGATTTTAACACTGAAGCTTTCTTT,CASSLGGGDFNTEAFF